What follows describes a single T cell receptor beta chain. This specimen belongs to a study of shared clonotypes between healthy human individuals. For the study at large: Per donor, three plates held CD4 naive cells, three held CD4 memory, two held CD8 naive and one held CD8 memory.

An approximately 210 ng quantity of DNA, about 30,000 T cell genomes, went into the sorted-subset replicate PCRs. In the original processing: With immunoSEQ giving junction-only sequences and no quality scores, filtering differed. The repertoire was sequenced with immunoSEQ multiplex PCR; TCRdb's copy has only in-frame clones and lacks some. The DNA gave D and trimming, while V, J and clone size come from that table. The sample shows 2.3 million or so clones, just over 90% of them seen only once. The split of CD4+ cells yielded CD45RA+ naive and CD45RA-negative memory subsets. Source material: naive CD4+ T cells from PBMCs. Subset specified: CD45RA+ positively selected. This TCR came from a man aged 18 to 29 in good health. Some clones in this sample may be carry-over from other donors' samples.

The CDR3 reads CASSDRPDEKLFF. Here the CDR3 DNA reads TGTGCCAGCAGTGATAGGCCAGATGAAAAACTGTTTTTT. The chain recombines TRBV6-1 with TRBJ1-4; D is unclear. The CDR3 is made up of 13 amino acids. Trimming took off 3 bases at V and 6 bases at J, with 8 bases between the two ends. The germline gives CDR1 MNHNS, CDR2 SASEGT.